These 2 T cell receptor beta chains share one sample of origin, sequenced in a study of T cell responses to AZD1222 COVID-19 vaccine. Clones were sequenced by immunoSEQ multiplex PCR, and TCRdb holds only the in-frame ones, with some missing. In the table there are about 120,000 clones, 88% of which are singletons. The sample in question was peripheral blood, obtained on day 0 of AZD1222 vaccination. Receptors originate from an adult in good health.

This clone was seen only once. The rearrangement joins TRBV6-9 to TRBJ2-7; D is perhaps TRBD2 (7 bases). V dropped 1 base and J dropped 3 bases, with 22 bases sitting between them. This CDR3 is built from 18 residues. The V gene's germline CDR1 is MNHGY and CDR2 SVAAGI. The CDR3 DNA reads TGTGCCAGCAGTTATTATTACACGGGGGGCAGCGGGAACTACGAGCAGTACTTC. It specifies CASSYYYTGGSGNYEQYF.

Here the CDR3 reads CASENQGGTQYF. The CDR3 nucleotides are TGTGCTAGTGAGAACCAGGGGGGGACCCAGTACTTC. This chain links TRBV12-5 with TRBJ2-5; tentative D call: TRBD1 (7 bases). This CDR3 has 12 residues. Germline V CDR1 and CDR2: LGHNT, FRNRAP. Trimming took 7 bases from V and 7 from J, leaving 13 bases between them.